These 8 T cell receptor beta chains share one sample of origin, sequenced in a study of Graves' ophthalmopathy and Graves' hyperthyroidism. RNA transcripts were the source from which TCR beta CDR3 regions were amplified. RT-PCR in the first round used HTBI primers; a second-round multiplex PCR followed. TCRdb re-called the multiplex PCR reads with MiXCR, one entry per CDR3 protein. The sample includes hundreds of thousands of distinct CDR3 sequences, 20% to 25% of them seen just once. Material: peripheral blood. The receptor source for this set is a woman under 30 with stable Graves' hyperthyroidism. Some clones in this sample may be carry-over from other donors' samples.

This clonotype occurred many times. The CDR3 protein is CASSARQGWSNQPQHF. The CDR3 DNA follows: TGTGCCAGCAGTGCCCGACAGGGTTGGAGCAATCAGCCCCAGCATTTT. The chain has TRBV27 and TRBJ1-5, with 7 positions matching TRBD1. The CDR3 extends over 16 amino acids. The J segment lost 1 base and the V segment lost 5 bases, leaving 8 bases of the junction unmatched. Germline V gene lookup returns CDR1 MNHEY and CDR2 SMNVEV (reference sequence).

Concerning this clonotype: One junction end disagrees with the germline gene, perhaps due to a read error. The V gene is TRBV12-3 or TRBV12-4, the J gene TRBJ2-4; D is ambiguous. The CDR3 covers 14 residues. The CDR3 coding sequence is TGTGCCAGCAGTCCAGGTATAGCCAAAAACATTAAGTACTTC. Protein: CASSPGIAKNIKYF.

This clonotype has a count of ten or more. The chain recombines TRBV7-6 with TRBJ2-7; 7 nucleotides align to TRBD1. J lost 2 bases, V lost 0 bases, and 7 bases had no gene match. Germline CDR1 is SGHVS and CDR2 is FNYEAQ. CDR3 length equals 16 residues. The chain's CDR3 is CASSLAAGTETYEQYF. The DNA of the CDR3 is TGTGCCAGCAGCTTAGCGGCCGGGACAGAAACCTACGAGCAGTACTTC. Using reference TRBV7-6 and TRBJ2-7 for the parts outside the CDR3, the full variable domain is GAGVSQSPRYKVTKRGQDVALRCDPISGHVSLYWYRQALGQGPEFLTYFNYEAQQDKSGLPNDRFSAERPEGSISTLTIQRTEQRDSAMYRCASSLAAGTETYEQYFGPGTRLTVT.

The chain employs TRBV29-1 and TRBJ1-1, with D tentatively TRBD1 (6 bases). Germline values: CDR1 SQVTM, CDR2 ANQGSEA. The length of the CDR3 is 13 residues. V gave up 3 bases and J gave up 3 bases, with 11 bases separating them. The CDR3 sequence is CSVDWGAYTEAFF. CDR3 bases: TGCAGCGTTGACTGGGGGGCGTACACTGAAGCTTTCTTT.

This clonotype was seen at least ten times. V gene TRBV2 combines with J gene TRBJ1-1; the D is unclear. The CDR3 is made up of 14 amino acids. The germline V and J ends were trimmed by 10 bases and 3 bases, with 18 bases remaining between them. CDR1 and CDR2 from the germline V gene are SNHLY and FYNNEI. The CDR3 loop is CATSTASGDTEAFF. CDR3 in DNA: TGTGCCACCTCGACGGCCTCGGGTGACACTGAAGCTTTCTTT. Drawing the rest from reference TRBV2 and TRBJ1-1, the complete variable domain is EPEVTQTPSHQVTQMGQEVILRCVPISNHLYFYWYRQILGQKVEFLVSFYNNEISEKSEIFDDQFSVERPDGSNFTLKIRSTKLEDSAMYFCATSTASGDTEAFFGQGTRLTVV.

Many counts were recorded for this clonotype. The chain employs TRBV6-5 and TRBJ2-7; D might be TRBD1 or TRBD2, each matching 5 bases. This CDR3 has 13 residues. Deletions cut 3 bases from V and 4 bases from J, with 10 bases between. Germline V gene lookup returns CDR1 MNHEY and CDR2 SVGAGI. CDR3 region: CASSYRGAYEQYF. CDR3 DNA: TGTGCCAGCAGTTATAGGGGAGCGTACGAGCAGTACTTC.

This clonotype was seen at least ten times. The chain joins TRBV6-2 or TRBV6-3 to TRBJ2-5, with D perhaps TRBD2 (5 bases). Trimming took off 2 bases at V and 5 bases at J, with 15 bases between the two ends. The CDR3 runs to 15 residues. Germline values: CDR1 MNHEY, CDR2 SVGEGT. Here the CDR3 DNA reads TGTGCCAGCAGTTACGGTGGATCGGGATCGGAGACCCAGTACTTC. This translates into CASSYGGSGSETQYF.

This clonotype occurred many times. The genes are TRBV6-1 and TRBJ1-2, with 8 bases fitting TRBD1. The germline CDR1 and CDR2 sequences are MNHNS and SASEGT. The CDR3 totals 15 residues. The V and J ends lost 0 bases and 2 bases, in that order; junction bases with no gene match: 2. CDR3 nucleotides: TGTGCCAGCAGTGAAGCGGGACAGGCCAACTATGGCTACACCTTC. Translated, it gives CASSEAGQANYGYTF.